The clone carrying this T cell receptor beta chain was picked up a small number of times. Libraries were prepared by immunoSEQ multiplex PCR; TCRdb keeps only in-frame clonotypes and omits some of them. This table has over 60,000 clones, approximately 86% appearing once. The CDR3 spans 13 residues. V lost 0 bases and J 4 bases, leaving 6 bases between the germline ends. CDR1 and CDR2 from the germline V gene are MNHNS and SASEGT. Specified time point: blood 2 weeks post-SBRT. The treatment: 15 Gy SBRT to primary tumor, nephrectomy 4 weeks later. The sample comes from a study of radiation and T cells in renal cell carcinoma.

This TCR was sampled from a woman aged 45-60 years with renal cell carcinoma. The sequencing here drew on blood, taken from a patient whose treatment included radiotherapy and nephrectomy. The V and J genes are TRBV6-1 and TRBJ1-1, with D possibly being TRBD1 (5 bases). The DNA for the CDR3 is TGTGCCAGCAGTGAAGCGGGGGTCACTGAAGCTTTCTTT. It codes for CASSEAGVTEAFF.